This T cell receptor beta chain is drawn from a study of T cell changes during pregnancy in multiple sclerosis. The germline V gene encodes CDR1 SGHNT and CDR2 YYREEE (reference sequence). J was trimmed by 5 bases and V by 4 bases; bases with no gene match: 7. The CDR3 loop spans 14 amino acids. Method: immunoSEQ multiplex PCR; TCRdb's copy keeps in-frame clones and lacks some. The sample holds approximately 63,000 clones; roughly 91% are singletons and the top ten take over 1%. The material sequenced was peripheral blood, taken after pregnancy. The receptor's source is a female donor in good health, enrolled as a control in a pregnancy study. V gene TRBV5-4 combines with J gene TRBJ1-1; 8 bases map to TRBD1. CDR3 amino acids: CASSLGQAWTEAFF. CDR3 DNA sequence: TGTGCCAGCAGCCTGGGACAGGCATGGACTGAAGCTTTCTTT.